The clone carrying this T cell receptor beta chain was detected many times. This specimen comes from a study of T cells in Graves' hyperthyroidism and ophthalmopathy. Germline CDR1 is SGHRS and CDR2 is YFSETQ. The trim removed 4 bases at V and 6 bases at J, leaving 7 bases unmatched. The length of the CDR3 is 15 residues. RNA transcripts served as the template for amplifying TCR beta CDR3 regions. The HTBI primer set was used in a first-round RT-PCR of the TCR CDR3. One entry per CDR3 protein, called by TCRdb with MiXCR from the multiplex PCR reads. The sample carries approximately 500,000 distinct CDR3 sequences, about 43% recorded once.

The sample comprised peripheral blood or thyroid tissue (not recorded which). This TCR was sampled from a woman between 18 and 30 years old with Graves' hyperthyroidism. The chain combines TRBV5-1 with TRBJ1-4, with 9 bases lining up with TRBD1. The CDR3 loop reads CASSQGTGLDEKLFF. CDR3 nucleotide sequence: TGCGCCAGCAGCCAGGGGACAGGGCTGGATGAAAAACTGTTTTTT.